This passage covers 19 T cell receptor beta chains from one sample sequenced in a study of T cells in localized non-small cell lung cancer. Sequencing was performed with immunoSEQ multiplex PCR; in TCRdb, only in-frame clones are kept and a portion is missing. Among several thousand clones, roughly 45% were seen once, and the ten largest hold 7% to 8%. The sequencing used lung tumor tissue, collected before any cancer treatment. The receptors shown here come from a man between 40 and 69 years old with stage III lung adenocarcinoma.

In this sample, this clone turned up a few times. The CDR3 loop is CASSQEDSPEQYF. The CDR3 DNA sequence: TGCGCCAGCAGCCAAGAAGATAGCCCCGAGCAGTACTTC. The genes are TRBV4-1 and TRBJ2-7, with unresolved D. V shed 0 bases and J shed 6 bases, with 9 bases lying between them. This CDR3 contains 13 residues. CDR1 and CDR2 (germline): MGHRA, YSYEKL.

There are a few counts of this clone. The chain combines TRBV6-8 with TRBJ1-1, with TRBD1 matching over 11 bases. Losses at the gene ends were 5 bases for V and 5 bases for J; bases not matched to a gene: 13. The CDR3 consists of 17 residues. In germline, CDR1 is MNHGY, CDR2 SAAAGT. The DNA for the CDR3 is TGTGCCAGCAGTCATCCCCCGGGACAGGGGGTGAGGACTGAAGCTTTCTTT. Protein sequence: CASSHPPGQGVRTEAFF.

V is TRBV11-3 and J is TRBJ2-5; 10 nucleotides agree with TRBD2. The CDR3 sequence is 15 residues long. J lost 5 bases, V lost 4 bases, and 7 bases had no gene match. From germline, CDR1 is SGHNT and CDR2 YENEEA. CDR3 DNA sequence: TGTGCCAGCAGCTCCCGGACTAGCGGAAGGGAGACCCAGTACTTC. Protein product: CASSSRTSGRETQYF.

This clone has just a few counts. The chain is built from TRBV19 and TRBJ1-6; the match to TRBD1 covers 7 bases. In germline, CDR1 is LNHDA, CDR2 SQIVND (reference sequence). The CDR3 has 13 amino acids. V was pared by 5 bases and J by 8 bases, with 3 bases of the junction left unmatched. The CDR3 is CASSGGTDSPLHF. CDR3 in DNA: TGTGCCAGTAGTGGGGGGACAGATTCACCCCTCCACTTT. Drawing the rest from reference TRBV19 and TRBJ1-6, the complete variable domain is DGGITQSPKYLFRKEGQNVTLSCEQNLNHDAMYWYRQDPGQGLRLIYYSQIVNDFQKGDIAEGYSVSREKKESFPLTVTSAQKNPTAFYLCASSGGTDSPLHFGNGTRLTVT.

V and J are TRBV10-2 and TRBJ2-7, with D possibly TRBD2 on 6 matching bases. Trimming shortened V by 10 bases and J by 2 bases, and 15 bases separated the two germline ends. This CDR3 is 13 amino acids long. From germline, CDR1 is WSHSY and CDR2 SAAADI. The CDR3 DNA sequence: TGCGCCACATCGGGGGTTCAACCCTACGAGCAGTACTTC. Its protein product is CATSGVQPYEQYF.

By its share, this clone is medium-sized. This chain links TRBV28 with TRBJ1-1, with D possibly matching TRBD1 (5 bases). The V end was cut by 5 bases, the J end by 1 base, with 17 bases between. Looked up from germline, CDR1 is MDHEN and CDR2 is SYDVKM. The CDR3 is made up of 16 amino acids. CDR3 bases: TGTGCCAGCAGTCTACCGGGGCGCCACGGGAACACTGAAGCTTTCTTT. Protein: CASSLPGRHGNTEAFF.

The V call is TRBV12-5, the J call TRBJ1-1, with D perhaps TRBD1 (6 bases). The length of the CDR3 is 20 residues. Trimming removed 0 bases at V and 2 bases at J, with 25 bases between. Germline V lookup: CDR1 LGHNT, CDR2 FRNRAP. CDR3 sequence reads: CASGLVFVGAGEWVNTEAFF. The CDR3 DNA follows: TGTGCTAGTGGTTTGGTTTTCGTTGGGGCAGGGGAGTGGGTAAACACTGAAGCTTTCTTT. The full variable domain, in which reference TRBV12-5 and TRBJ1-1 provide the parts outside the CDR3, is DARVTQTPRHKVTEMGQEVTMRCQPILGHNTVFWYRQTMMQGLELLAYFRNRAPLDDSGMPKDRFSAEMPDATLATLKIQPSEPRDSAVYFCASGLVFVGAGEWVNTEAFFGQGTRLTVV.

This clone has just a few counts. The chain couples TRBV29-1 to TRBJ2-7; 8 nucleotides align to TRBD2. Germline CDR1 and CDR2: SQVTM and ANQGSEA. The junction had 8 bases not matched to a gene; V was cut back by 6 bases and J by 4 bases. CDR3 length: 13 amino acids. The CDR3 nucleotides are TGCAGCGTCGGGGGACTAGGTCCATACGAGCAGTACTTC. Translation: CSVGGLGPYEQYF.

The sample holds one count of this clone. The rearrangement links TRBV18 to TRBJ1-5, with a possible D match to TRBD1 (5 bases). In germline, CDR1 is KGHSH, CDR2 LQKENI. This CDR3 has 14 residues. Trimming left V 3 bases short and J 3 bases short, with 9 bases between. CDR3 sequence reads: CASSPGGDNQPQHF. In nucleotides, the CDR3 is TGTGCCAGCTCACCGGGGGGAGACAATCAGCCCCAGCATTTT.

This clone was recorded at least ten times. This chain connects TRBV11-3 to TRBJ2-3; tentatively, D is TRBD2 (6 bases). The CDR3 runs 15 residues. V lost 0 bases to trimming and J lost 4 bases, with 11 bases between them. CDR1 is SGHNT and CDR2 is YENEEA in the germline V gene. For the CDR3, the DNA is TGTGCCAGCAGCTTAGAACCGGGGGAGCCAGATACGCAGTATTTT. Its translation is CASSLEPGEPDTQYF.

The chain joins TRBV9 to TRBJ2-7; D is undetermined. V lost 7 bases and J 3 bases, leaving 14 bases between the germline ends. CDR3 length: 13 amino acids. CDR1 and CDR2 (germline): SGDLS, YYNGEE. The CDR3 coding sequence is TGTGCCAGCTCCGGCGACCTTCTCTACGAGCAGTACTTC. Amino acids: CASSGDLLYEQYF.

This CDR3 is CASSQGTSGQETQYF. CDR3 coding DNA: TGCGCCAGCAGCCAAGGGACTAGCGGCCAAGAGACCCAGTACTTC. The chain couples TRBV4-1 to TRBJ2-5; 10 bases agree with TRBD2. J gave up 1 base and V 1 base, and 0 bases lay outside the gene matches. Germline-derived CDR1 and CDR2 are MGHRA and YSYEKL. The CDR3 sequence is 15 residues long.

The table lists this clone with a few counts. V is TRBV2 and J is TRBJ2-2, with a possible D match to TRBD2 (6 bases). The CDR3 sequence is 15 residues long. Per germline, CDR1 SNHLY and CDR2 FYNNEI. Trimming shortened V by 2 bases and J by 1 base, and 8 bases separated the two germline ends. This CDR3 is CASSESSGNTGELFF. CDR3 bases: TGTGCCAGCAGTGAAAGTAGCGGGAACACCGGGGAGCTGTTTTTT.

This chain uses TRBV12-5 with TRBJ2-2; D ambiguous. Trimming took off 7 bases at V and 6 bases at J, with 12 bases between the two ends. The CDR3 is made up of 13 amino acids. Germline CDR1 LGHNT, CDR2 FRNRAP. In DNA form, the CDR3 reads TGTGCTAGTGTTTCCGACTCCCCCGGGGAGCTGTTTTTT. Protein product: CASVSDSPGELFF.

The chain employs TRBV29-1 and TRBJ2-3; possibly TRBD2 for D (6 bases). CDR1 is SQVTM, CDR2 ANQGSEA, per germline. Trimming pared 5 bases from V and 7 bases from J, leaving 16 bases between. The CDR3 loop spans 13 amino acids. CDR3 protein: CSVLSTSGYTQYF. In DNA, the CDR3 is TGCAGCGTTCTTTCGACTAGTGGATATACGCAGTATTTT.

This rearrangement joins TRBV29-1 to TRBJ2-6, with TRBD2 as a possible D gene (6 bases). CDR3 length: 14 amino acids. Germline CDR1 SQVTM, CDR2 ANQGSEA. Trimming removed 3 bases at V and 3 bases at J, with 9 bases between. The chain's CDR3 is CSVDGGNGANVLTF. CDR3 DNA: TGCAGCGTTGACGGGGGAAATGGGGCCAACGTCCTGACTTTC.

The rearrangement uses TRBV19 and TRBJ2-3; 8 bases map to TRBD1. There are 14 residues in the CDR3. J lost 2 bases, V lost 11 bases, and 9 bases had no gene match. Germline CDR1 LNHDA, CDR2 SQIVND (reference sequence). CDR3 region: CACQDRDYTDTQYF. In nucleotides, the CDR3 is TGTGCCTGCCAGGACAGGGATTACACAGATACGCAGTATTTT.

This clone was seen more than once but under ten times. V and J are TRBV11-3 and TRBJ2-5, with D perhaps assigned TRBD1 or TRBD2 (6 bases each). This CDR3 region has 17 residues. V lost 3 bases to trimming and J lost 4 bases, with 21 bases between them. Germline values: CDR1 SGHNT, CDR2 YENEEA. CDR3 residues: CASSLGAGNLPRETQYF. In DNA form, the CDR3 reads TGTGCCAGCAGCTTGGGGGCGGGGAACCTACCACGAGAGACCCAGTACTTC.

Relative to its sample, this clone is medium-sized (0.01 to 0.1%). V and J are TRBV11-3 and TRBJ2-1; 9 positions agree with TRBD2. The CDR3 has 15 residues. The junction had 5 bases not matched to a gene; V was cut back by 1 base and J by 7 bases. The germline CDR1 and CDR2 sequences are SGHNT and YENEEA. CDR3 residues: CASSLGLAGRNEQFF. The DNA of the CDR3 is TGTGCCAGCAGCTTAGGTCTAGCGGGAAGGAATGAGCAGTTCTTC.